Listed below are T cell receptor beta chains from one sample, sequenced in a study of cytomegalovirus exposure and HLA in healthy donors. Method: immunoSEQ multiplex PCR; TCRdb's copy keeps in-frame clones and lacks some. The sample has 210,000 or so clones, about 77% seen once; the top ten hold approximately 2.1%. Specimen: PBMCs. These receptors all come from a woman aged 25 to 39 in good health and CMV-seropositive. The conserved cysteine and the conserved F or W are not part of the CDR3 here. A D gene is named only where the DNA matches it firmly.

j_gene: TRBJ2-3; d_gene: TRBD2; v_gene: TRBV6-5; CDR3aa: ASSRTSGRQY
j_gene: TRBJ2-3; d_gene: TRBD1; v_gene: TRBV7-9; CDR3aa: ASRLGQYASTDTQY
j_gene: TRBJ1-1; d_gene: TRBD1; v_gene: TRBV7-2; CDR3aa: ASSYGTGGTEAF
j_gene: TRBJ2-5; d_gene: .; v_gene: TRBV6-1; CDR3aa: ASSRRANQETQY
j_gene: TRBJ2-5; d_gene: .; v_gene: TRBV18; CDR3aa: ASSDRKETQY
j_gene: TRBJ1-2; d_gene: .; v_gene: TRBV4-2; CDR3aa: ASSPSGNNQIGNYGYT
j_gene: TRBJ1-3; d_gene: .; v_gene: TRBV4-3; CDR3aa: ASSQGVQGLGNTIY
j_gene: TRBJ1-5; d_gene: .; v_gene: TRBV7-9; CDR3aa: ASSLGTGQSNQPQH
j_gene: TRBJ1-1; d_gene: .; v_gene: TRBV27; CDR3aa: ATNRRPGGTEAF
j_gene: TRBJ1-2; d_gene: .; v_gene: TRBV7-9; CDR3aa: ASSFYSREGGYT
j_gene: TRBJ1-5; d_gene: .; v_gene: TRBV28; CDR3aa: ASMRWNQPQH
j_gene: TRBJ2-7; d_gene: TRBD1; v_gene: TRBV9; CDR3aa: ASGRDRDYEQY
j_gene: TRBJ1-6; d_gene: .; v_gene: TRBV4-3; CDR3aa: ASSQGSSYNSPLH
j_gene: TRBJ1-5; d_gene: .; v_gene: TRBV4-1; CDR3aa: ASSPPYRGISNQPQH
j_gene: TRBJ2-7; d_gene: .; v_gene: TRBV5-1; CDR3aa: ASSLTPHEQY
j_gene: TRBJ2-7; d_gene: .; v_gene: TRBV10-1; CDR3aa: ASSDRITIPYEQY
j_gene: TRBJ2-1; d_gene: .; v_gene: TRBV18; CDR3aa: ASSPLGGGTNEQF
j_gene: TRBJ2-1; d_gene: TRBD2; v_gene: TRBV5-1; CDR3aa: ASSFDGGRPGEQF
j_gene: TRBJ2-1; d_gene: .; v_gene: TRBV6-5; CDR3aa: ASSYRRPSSYNEQF
j_gene: TRBJ1-4; d_gene: TRBD1; v_gene: TRBV14; CDR3aa: ASSQVVRTGPATNEKLF
j_gene: TRBJ2-7; d_gene: TRBD1; v_gene: TRBV28; CDR3aa: ASRARQGQGYGQY
j_gene: TRBJ2-1; d_gene: TRBD2; v_gene: TRBV2; CDR3aa: ASSQPSGGVGEQF
j_gene: TRBJ1-2; d_gene: .; v_gene: TRBV30; CDR3aa: AWSVTSGDGYT
j_gene: TRBJ2-7; d_gene: TRBD1; v_gene: TRBV28; CDR3aa: ASSSQGTGPILYEQY
j_gene: TRBJ2-1; d_gene: TRBD2; v_gene: TRBV2; CDR3aa: ASKREAGNEQF
j_gene: TRBJ2-3; d_gene: TRBD2; v_gene: TRBV7-2; CDR3aa: ASSLLGLASGTDTQY
j_gene: TRBJ1-1; d_gene: .; v_gene: TRBV11-2; CDR3aa: ASRPQPVNTEAF
j_gene: TRBJ2-2; d_gene: .; v_gene: TRBV2; CDR3aa: ASSGTGSYNTGELF
j_gene: TRBJ2-7; d_gene: .; v_gene: TRBV9; CDR3aa: ASSVEAGRSYEQY
j_gene: TRBJ2-7; d_gene: TRBD1; v_gene: TRBV11-2; CDR3aa: ASSLWTGGISIEQY
j_gene: TRBJ2-5; d_gene: .; v_gene: TRBV28; CDR3aa: ASSPGFQETQY
j_gene: TRBJ1-3; d_gene: .; v_gene: TRBV6-1; CDR3aa: ASSNTDSGNTIY
j_gene: TRBJ1-2; d_gene: .; v_gene: TRBV7-8; CDR3aa: ASSLAGHGYT
j_gene: TRBJ1-1; d_gene: .; v_gene: TRBV28; CDR3aa: ASSRYFRAEAF
j_gene: TRBJ1-1; d_gene: TRBD1; v_gene: TRBV6-5; CDR3aa: ASSYGQGSTEAF
j_gene: TRBJ2-3; d_gene: .; v_gene: TRBV7-3; CDR3aa: ASSFGGSSDTQY
j_gene: TRBJ1-1; d_gene: .; v_gene: TRBV5-4; CDR3aa: ASSLEGANTEAF
j_gene: TRBJ2-7; d_gene: .; v_gene: TRBV9; CDR3aa: ASSVGGNTYEQY
j_gene: TRBJ2-1; d_gene: TRBD2; v_gene: TRBV7-2; CDR3aa: ASSPGTSGRAEQF
j_gene: TRBJ1-2; d_gene: TRBD1; v_gene: TRBV28; CDR3aa: ASSLIGGRNYGYT
j_gene: TRBJ2-1; d_gene: TRBD2; v_gene: TRBV7-3; CDR3aa: ASSKLAASSYNEQF
j_gene: TRBJ2-3; d_gene: TRBD2; v_gene: TRBV14; CDR3aa: ASSQRAGVRTDTQY
j_gene: TRBJ2-7; d_gene: TRBD2; v_gene: TRBV6-5; CDR3aa: ASSTSGSTYEQY
j_gene: TRBJ1-1; d_gene: TRBD1; v_gene: TRBV5-1; CDR3aa: ASSLRDRGLLNTEAF
j_gene: TRBJ2-3; d_gene: .; v_gene: TRBV9; CDR3aa: ASSTGVSTDTQY
j_gene: TRBJ1-6; d_gene: .; v_gene: TRBV30; CDR3aa: AWSNGVTGSYNSPLH
j_gene: TRBJ1-1; d_gene: .; v_gene: TRBV6-6; CDR3aa: ASSFGQLEAF
j_gene: TRBJ1-1; d_gene: .; v_gene: TRBV2; CDR3aa: ASFRFMDTEAF
j_gene: TRBJ2-7; d_gene: TRBD1; v_gene: TRBV9; CDR3aa: ASSSHQPGTGSDEQY
j_gene: TRBJ2-7; d_gene: TRBD2; v_gene: TRBV7-9; CDR3aa: ASSRGGGLSYEQY